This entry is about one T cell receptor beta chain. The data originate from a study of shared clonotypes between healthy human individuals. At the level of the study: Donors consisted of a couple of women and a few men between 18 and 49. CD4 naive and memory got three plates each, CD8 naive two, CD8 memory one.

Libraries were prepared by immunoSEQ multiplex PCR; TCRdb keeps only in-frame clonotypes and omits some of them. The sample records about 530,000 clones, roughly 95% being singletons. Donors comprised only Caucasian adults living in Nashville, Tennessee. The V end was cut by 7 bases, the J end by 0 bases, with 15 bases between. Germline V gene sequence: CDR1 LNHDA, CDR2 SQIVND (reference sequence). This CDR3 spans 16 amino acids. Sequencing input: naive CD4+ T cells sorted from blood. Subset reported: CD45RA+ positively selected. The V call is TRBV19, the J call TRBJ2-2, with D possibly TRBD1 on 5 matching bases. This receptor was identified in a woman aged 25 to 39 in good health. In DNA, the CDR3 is TGTGCCAGTACCAACAGACAGCCAGCGAACACCGGGGAGCTGTTTTTT. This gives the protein CASTNRQPANTGELFF.